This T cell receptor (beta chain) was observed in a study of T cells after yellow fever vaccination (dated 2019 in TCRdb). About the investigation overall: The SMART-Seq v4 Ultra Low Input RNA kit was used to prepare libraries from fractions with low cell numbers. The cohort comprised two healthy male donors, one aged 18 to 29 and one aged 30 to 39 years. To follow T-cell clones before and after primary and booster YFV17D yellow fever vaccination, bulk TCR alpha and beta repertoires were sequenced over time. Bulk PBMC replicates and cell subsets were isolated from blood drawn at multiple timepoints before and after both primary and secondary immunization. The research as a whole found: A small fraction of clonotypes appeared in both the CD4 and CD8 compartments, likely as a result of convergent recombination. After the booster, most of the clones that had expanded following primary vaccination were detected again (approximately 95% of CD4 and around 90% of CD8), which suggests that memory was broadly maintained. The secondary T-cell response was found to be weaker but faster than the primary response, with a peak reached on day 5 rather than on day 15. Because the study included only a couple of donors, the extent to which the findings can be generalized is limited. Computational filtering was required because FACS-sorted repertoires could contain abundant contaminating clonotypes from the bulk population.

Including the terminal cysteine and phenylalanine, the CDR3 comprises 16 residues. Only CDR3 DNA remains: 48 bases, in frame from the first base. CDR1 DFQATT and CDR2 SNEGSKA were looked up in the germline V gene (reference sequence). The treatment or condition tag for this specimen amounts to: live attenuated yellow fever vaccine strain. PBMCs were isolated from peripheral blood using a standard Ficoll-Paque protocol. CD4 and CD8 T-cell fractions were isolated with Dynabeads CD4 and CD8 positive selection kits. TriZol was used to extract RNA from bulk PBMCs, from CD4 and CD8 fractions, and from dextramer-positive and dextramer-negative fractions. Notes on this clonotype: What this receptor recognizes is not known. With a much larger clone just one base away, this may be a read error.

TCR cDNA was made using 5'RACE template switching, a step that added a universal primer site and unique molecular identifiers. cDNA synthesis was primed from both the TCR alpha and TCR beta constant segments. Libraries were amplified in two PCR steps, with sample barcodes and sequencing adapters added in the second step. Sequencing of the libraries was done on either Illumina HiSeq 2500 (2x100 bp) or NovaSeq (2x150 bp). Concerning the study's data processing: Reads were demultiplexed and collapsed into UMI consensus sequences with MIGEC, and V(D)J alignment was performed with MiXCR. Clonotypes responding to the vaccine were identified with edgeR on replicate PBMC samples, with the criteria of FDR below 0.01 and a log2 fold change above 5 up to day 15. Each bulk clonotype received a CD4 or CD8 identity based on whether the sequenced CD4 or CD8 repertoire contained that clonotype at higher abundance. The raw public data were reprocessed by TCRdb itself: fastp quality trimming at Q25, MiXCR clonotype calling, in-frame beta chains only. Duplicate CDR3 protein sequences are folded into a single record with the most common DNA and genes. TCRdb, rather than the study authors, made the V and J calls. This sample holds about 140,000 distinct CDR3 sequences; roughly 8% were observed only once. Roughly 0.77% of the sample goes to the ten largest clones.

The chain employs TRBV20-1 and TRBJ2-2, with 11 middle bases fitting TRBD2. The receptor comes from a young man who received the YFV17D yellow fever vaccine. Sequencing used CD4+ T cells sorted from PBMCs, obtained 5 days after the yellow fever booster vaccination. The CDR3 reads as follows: CCASEGLAALDGELFF. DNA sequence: TGCTGTGCTAGCGAGGGACTAGCGGCCCTGGATGGGGAGCTGTTTTTT.